This TCR beta chain was found in a study of OX40 agonist ivuxolimab in advanced cancers. This CDR3 region has 15 residues. The germline gives CDR1 SGHAT, CDR2 FQNNGV. Trimming pared 0 bases from V and 4 bases from J, leaving 12 bases between. Method: immunoSEQ multiplex PCR; TCRdb's copy keeps in-frame clones and lacks some. The repertoire holds about 64,000 clones, approximately 85% seen once, with around 9.8% in the top ten. This sequence joins TRBV11-2 and TRBJ1-2, with D maybe TRBD1 (5 bases). This receptor was identified in an adult with an advanced solid tumor such as melanoma, head and neck, liver or kidney cancer. The starting material was CD4+ or CD8+ T cells sorted from blood, obtained in a trial of the OX40 agonist ivuxolimab. The CDR3 loop is CASSLDGAGLYGYTF. Written as DNA, the CDR3 is TGTGCCAGCAGCTTAGATGGTGCGGGGCTCTATGGCTACACCTTC.